This TCR beta chain was found in a study of T cells in Graves' hyperthyroidism and ophthalmopathy. Findings and caveats of the study: Progression to ophthalmopathy was predicted a median of roughly seven months early.

Amplified TCR beta CDR3 regions derived from RNA transcripts. Primed by the HTBI set, a first-round RT-PCR was run on the TCR CDR3. TCRdb fed the multiplex PCR reads into MiXCR, producing one record per CDR3 protein. Among 500,000 or so distinct CDR3 sequences listed, 17% were seen once. Patients showing uncontrolled infection, other autoimmune disease, pregnancy or lactation were ineligible. Diagnoses used clinical symptoms, serum thyroxine and TRAb, thyroid ultrasound and orbital computed tomography. The sample holds a few counts of this clonotype. Antigen unknown. The clonotype comes from a woman under 30 with Graves' ophthalmopathy. The sample taken for sequencing was blood.

The CDR3 sequence is CASSSWTGRTQPQHF. The CDR3 DNA reads as TGTGCCAGCAGCTCGTGGACAGGGAGGACTCAGCCCCAGCATTTT. V gene TRBV6-2 or TRBV6-3 combines with J gene TRBJ1-5; 8 bases agree with TRBD1. V trimming: 6 bases; J trimming: 6 bases; junction bases outside the gene matches: 10. This CDR3 region has 15 residues. Germline CDR1 is MNHEY and CDR2 is SVGEGT.